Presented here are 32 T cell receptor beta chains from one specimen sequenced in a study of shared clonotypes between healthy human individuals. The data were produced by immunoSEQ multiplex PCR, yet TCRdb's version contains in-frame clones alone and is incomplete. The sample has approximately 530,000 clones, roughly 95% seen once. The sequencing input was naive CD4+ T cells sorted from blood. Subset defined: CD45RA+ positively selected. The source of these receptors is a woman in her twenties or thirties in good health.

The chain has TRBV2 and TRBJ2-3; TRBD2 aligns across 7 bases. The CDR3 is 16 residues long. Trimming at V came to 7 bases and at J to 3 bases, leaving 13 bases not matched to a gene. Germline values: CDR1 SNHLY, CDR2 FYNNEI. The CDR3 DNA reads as TGTGCCAGCATTGGGGGGGGTCTCCTAAAGACAGATACGCAGTATTTT. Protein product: CASIGGGLLKTDTQYF.

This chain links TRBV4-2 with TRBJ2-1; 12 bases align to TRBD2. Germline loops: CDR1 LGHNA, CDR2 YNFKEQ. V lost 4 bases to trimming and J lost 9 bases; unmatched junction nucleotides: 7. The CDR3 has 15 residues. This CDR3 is CASSPGLAGSTEQFF. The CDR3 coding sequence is TGTGCCAGCAGCCCGGGACTAGCGGGTTCTACTGAGCAGTTCTTC.

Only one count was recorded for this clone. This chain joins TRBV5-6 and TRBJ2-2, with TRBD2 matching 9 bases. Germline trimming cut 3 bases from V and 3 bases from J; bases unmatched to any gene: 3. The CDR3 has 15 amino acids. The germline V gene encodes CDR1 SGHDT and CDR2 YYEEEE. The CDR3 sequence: CASSSTSGYTGELFF. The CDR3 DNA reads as TGTGCCAGCAGCTCGACTAGCGGATACACCGGGGAGCTGTTTTTT.

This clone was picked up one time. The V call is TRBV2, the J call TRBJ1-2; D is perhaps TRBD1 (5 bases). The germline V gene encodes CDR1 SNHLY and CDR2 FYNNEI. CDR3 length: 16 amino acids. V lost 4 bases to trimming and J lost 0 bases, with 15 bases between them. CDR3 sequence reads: CASSGIGTMTNYGYTF. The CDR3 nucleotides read TGTGCCAGCAGTGGTATAGGGACGATGACTAACTATGGCTACACCTTC.

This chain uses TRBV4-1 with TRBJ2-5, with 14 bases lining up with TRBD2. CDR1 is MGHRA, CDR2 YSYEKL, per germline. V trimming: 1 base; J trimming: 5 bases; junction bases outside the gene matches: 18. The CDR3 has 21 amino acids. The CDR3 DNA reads TGCGCCAGCAGCCAAGTTTGGGGGGGGACTAGCGGGAGAAATGGACGGGAGACCCAGTACTTC. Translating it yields CASSQVWGGTSGRNGRETQYF.

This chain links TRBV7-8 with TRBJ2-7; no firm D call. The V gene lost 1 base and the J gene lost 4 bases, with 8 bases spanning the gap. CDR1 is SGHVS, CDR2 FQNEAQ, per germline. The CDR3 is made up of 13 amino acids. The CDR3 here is CASSLVPAYEQYF. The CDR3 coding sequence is TGTGCCAGCAGCTTAGTCCCGGCGTACGAGCAGTACTTC.

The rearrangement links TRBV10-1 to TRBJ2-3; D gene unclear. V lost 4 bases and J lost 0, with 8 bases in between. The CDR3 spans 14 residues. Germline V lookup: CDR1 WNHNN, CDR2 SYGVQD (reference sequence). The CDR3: CASSASLSTDTQYF. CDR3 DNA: TGCGCCAGCAGTGCATCACTTAGCACAGATACGCAGTATTTT.

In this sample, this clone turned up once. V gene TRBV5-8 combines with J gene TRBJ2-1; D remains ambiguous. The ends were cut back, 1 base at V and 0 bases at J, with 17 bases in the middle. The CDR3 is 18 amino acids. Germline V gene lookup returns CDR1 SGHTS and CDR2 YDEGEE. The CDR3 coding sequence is TGTGCCAGCAGCTTGACCCAAACCACCTCGCGCTCCTACAATGAGCAGTTCTTC. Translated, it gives CASSLTQTTSRSYNEQFF.

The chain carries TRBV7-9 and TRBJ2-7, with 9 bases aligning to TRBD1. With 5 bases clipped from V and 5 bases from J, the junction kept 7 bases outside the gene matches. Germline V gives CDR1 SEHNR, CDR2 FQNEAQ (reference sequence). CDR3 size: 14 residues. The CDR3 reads CASSRTGERHEQYF. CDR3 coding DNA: TGTGCCAGCAGCCGGACAGGGGAGAGGCACGAGCAGTACTTC.

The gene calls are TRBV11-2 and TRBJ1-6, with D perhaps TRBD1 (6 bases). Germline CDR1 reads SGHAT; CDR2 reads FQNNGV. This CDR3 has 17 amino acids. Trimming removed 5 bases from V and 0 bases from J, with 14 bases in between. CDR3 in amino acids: CASSQQADSSYNSPLHF. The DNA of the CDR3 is TGTGCCAGCAGCCAACAAGCGGACAGCTCCTATAATTCACCCCTCCACTTT.

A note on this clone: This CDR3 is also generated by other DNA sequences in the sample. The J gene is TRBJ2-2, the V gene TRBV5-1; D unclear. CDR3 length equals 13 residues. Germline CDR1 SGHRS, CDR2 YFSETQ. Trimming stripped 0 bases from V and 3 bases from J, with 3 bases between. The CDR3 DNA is TGCGCCAGCAGCTTGGACTACACCGGGGAGCTGTTTTTT. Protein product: CASSLDYTGELFF.

The CDR3 protein is CASSTGQTYGYTF. CDR3 DNA sequence: TGCGCCAGCAGCACCGGACAGACCTATGGCTACACCTTC. V gene TRBV5-1 combines with J gene TRBJ1-2, with a tentative D call TRBD1 (6 bases). Germline CDR1 and CDR2: SGHRS and YFSETQ. The length of the CDR3 is 13 residues. Trimming stripped 4 bases from V and 4 bases from J, with 11 bases between.

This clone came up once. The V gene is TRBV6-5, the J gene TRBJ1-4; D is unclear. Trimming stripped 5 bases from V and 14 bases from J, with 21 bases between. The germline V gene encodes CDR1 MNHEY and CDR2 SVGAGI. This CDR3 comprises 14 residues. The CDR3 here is CASSKLPEGNSLFF. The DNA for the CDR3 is TGTGCCAGCAGTAAACTCCCAGAAGGGAACTCTCTGTTTTTT.

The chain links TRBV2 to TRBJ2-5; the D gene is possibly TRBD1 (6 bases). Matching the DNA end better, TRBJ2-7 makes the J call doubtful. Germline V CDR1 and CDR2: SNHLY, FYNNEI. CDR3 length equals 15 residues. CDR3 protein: CASSPNPGTTYEQYF. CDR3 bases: TGTGCCAGCAGTCCCAACCCCGGGACAACCTACGAGCAGTACTTC.

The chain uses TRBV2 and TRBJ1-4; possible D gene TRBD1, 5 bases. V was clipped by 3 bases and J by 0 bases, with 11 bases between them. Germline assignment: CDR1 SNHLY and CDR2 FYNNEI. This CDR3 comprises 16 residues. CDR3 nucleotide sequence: TGTGCCAGCAGTGAGGGGCATCTATCAACTAATGAAAAACTGTTTTTT. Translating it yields CASSEGHLSTNEKLFF.

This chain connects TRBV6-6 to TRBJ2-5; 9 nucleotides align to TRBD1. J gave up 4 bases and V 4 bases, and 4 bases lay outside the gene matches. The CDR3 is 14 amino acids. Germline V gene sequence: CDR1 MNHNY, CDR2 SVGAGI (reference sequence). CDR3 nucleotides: TGTGCCAGCAGTTCGTTGGACAGGGGAGAGACCCAGTACTTC. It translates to CASSSLDRGETQYF.

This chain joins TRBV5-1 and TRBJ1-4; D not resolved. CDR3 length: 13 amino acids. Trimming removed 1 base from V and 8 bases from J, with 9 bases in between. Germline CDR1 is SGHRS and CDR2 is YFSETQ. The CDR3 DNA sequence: TGCGCCAGCAGCTTGAATGTTGAGGAAAAACTGTTTTTT. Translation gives CASSLNVEEKLFF. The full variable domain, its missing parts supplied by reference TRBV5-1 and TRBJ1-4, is KAGVTQTPRYLIKTRGQQVTLSCSPISGHRSVSWYQQTPGQGLQFLFEYFSETQRNKGNFPGRFSGRQFSNSRSEMNVSTLELGDSALYLCASSLNVEEKLFFGSGTQLSVL.

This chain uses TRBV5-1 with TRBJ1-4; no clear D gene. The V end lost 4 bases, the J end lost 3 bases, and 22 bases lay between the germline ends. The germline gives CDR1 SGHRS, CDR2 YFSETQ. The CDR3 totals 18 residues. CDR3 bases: TGCGCCAGCAGCCCTGTTGTGCGGGCCCCGGTGCCTAATGAAAAACTGTTTTTT. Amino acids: CASSPVVRAPVPNEKLFF. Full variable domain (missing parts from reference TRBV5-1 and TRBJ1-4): KAGVTQTPRYLIKTRGQQVTLSCSPISGHRSVSWYQQTPGQGLQFLFEYFSETQRNKGNFPGRFSGRQFSNSRSEMNVSTLELGDSALYLCASSPVVRAPVPNEKLFFGSGTQLSVL.

The CDR3 DNA follows: TGCGCCAGCCCTAGAACTAGCACAGATACGCAGTATTTT. It translates to CASPRTSTDTQYF. The chain joins TRBV10-1 to TRBJ2-3; unclear D gene. This CDR3 has 13 amino acids. V lost 8 bases and J lost 0, with 9 bases in between. CDR1 and CDR2 from the germline V gene are WNHNN and SYGVQD (reference sequence).

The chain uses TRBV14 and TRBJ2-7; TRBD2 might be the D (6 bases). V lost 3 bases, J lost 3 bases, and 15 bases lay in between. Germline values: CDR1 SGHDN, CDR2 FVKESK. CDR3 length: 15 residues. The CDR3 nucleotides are TGTGCCAGCAGCCACGTCGGGAGAAATTTCTACGAGCAGTACTTC. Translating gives CASSHVGRNFYEQYF.

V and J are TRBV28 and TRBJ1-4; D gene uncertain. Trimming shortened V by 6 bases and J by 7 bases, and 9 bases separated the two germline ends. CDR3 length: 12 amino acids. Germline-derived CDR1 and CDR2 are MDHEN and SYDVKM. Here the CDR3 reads CASRLTGEKLFF. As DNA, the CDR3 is TGTGCCAGCAGGCTGACTGGTGAAAAACTGTTTTTT.

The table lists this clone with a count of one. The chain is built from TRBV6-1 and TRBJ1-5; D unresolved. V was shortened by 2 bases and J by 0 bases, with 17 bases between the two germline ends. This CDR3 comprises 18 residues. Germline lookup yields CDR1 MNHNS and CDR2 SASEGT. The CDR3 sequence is CASSENPLNSYSNQPQHF. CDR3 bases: TGTGCCAGCAGTGAAAACCCCCTGAACTCCTATAGCAATCAGCCCCAGCATTTT.

CDR3 bases: TGTGCCAGCAGTTACTCGTTAGTAGCGGGAGGGTACGAGCAGTACTTC. Translation gives CASSYSLVAGGYEQYF. The chain combines TRBV6-5 with TRBJ2-5; 11 bases are shared with TRBD2. The J call may be mistaken, given a closer DNA end match to TRBJ2-7. The germline CDR1 and CDR2 sequences are MNHEY and SVGAGI. The CDR3 is 16 residues long.

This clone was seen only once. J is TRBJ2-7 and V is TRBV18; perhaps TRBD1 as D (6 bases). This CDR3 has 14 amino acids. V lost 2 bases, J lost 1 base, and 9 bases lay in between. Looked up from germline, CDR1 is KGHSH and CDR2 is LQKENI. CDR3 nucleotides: TGTGCCAGCTCACCAAGGACAGCTTCCTACGAGCAGTACTTC. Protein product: CASSPRTASYEQYF.

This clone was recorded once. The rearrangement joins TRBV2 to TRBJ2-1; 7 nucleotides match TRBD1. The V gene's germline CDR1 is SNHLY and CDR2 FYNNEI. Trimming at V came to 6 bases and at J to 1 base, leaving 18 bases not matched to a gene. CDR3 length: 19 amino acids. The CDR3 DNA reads TGTGCCAGCAGAACTCGGAGGTCCGGGACAGCCATATCCTACAATGAGCAGTTCTTC. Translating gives CASRTRRSGTAISYNEQFF.

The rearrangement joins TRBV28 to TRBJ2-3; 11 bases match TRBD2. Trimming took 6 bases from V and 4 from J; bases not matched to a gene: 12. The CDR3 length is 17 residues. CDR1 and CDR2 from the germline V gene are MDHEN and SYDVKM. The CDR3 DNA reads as TGTGCCAGCAGGGATACTAGCGGGAGTGTTCCGGCAGATACGCAGTATTTT. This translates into CASRDTSGSVPADTQYF.

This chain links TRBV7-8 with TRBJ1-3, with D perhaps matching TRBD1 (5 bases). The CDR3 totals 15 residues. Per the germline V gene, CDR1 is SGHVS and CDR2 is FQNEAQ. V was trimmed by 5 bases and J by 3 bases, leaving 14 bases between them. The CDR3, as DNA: TGTGCCAGCAGCCGGGACGGCGGTTTTGGAAACACCATATATTTT. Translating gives CASSRDGGFGNTIYF.

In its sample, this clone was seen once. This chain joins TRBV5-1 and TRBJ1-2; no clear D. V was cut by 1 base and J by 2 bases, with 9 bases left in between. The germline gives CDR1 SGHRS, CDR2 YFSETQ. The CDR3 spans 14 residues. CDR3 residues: CASSLRQENYGYTF. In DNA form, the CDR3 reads TGCGCCAGCAGCTTGAGGCAGGAAAACTATGGCTACACCTTC.

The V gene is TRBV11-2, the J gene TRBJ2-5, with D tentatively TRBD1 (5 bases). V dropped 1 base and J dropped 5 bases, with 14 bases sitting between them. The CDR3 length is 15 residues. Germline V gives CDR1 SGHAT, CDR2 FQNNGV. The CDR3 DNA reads TGTGCCAGCAGCTTAGTATGGGGCAGGGTGGAGACCCAGTACTTC. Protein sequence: CASSLVWGRVETQYF.

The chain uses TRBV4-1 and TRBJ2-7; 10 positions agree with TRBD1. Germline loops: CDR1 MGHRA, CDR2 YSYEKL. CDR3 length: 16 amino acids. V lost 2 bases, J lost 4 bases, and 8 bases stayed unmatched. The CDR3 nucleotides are TGCGCCAGCAGCCAACAATACAGACAGGGGGCTTACGAGCAGTACTTC. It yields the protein CASSQQYRQGAYEQYF.

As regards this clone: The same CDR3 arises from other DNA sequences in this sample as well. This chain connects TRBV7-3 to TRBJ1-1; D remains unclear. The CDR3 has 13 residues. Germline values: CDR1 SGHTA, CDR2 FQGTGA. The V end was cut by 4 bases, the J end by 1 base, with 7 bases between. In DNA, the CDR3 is TGTGCCAGCAGCTCGGATGGGAACACTGAAGCTTTCTTT. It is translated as CASSSDGNTEAFF.

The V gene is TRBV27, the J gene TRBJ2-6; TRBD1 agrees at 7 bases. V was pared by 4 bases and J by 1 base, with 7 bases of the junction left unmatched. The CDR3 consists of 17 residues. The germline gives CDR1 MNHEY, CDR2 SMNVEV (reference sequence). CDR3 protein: CASSSRDRKSGANVLTF. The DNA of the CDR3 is TGTGCCAGCAGTTCCCGGGACAGAAAGTCTGGGGCCAACGTCCTGACTTTC.